This T cell receptor beta chain was recovered during a study of technical replicates of blood from four donors. Losses at the gene ends were 1 base for V and 6 bases for J; bases not matched to a gene: 3. Germline V gene data show CDR1 as SEHNR and CDR2 as FQNEAQ (reference sequence). This CDR3 is built from 13 residues. Using immunoSEQ multiplex PCR, the repertoire was profiled, and TCRdb retains in-frame clones only, with some absent. This sample has about 82,000 clones; approximately 94% occur once, and the top ten carry around 0.42%. The clonotype was recovered from a human donor in good health. V is TRBV7-9 and J is TRBJ2-7; TRBD1 aligns across 7 bases. The specimen was T cells isolated from PBMCs. The CDR3 DNA reads TGTGCCAGCAGCTTAGAGGGGGCCGGCGAGCAGTACTTC. It codes for CASSLEGAGEQYF.